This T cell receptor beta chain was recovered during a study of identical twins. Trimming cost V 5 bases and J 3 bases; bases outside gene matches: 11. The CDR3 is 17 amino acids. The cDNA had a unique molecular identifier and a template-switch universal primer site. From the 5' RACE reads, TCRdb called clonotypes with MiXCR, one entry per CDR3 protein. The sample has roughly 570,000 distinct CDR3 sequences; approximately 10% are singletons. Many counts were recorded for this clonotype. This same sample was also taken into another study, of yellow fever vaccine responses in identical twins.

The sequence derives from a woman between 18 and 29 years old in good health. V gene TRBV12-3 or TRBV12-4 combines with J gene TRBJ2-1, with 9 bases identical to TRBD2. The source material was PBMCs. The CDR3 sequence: CASSPGASGIYYNEQFF. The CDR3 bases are TGTGCCAGCAGTCCCGGGGCTAGCGGGATTTACTACAATGAGCAGTTCTTC.